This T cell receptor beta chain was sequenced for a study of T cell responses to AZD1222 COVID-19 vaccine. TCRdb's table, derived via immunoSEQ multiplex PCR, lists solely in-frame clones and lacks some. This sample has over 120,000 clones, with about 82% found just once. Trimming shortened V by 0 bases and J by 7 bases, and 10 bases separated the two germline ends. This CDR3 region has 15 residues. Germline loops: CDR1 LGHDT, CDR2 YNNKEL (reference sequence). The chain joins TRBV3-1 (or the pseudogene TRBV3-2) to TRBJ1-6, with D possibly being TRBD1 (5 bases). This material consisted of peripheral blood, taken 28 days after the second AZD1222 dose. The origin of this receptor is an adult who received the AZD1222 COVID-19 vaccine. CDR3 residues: CASSQDGGFNSPLHF. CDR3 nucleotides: TGTGCCAGCAGCCAAGATGGGGGATTCAATTCACCCCTCCACTTT.